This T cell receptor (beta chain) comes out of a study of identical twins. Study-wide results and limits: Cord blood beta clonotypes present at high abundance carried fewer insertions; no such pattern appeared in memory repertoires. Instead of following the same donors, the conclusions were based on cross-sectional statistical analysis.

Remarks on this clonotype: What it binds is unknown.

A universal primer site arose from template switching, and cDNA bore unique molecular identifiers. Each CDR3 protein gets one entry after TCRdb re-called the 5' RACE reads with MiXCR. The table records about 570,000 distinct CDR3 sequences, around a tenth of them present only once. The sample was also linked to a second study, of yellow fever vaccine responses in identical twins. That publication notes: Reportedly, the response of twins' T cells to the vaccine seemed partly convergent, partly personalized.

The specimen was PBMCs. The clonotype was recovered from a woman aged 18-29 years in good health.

The CDR3 sequence is CASSLVSSGGSTDTQYF. The CDR3 nucleotides are TGCGCCAGCAGCTTGGTTTCTAGCGGGGGTAGCACAGATACGCAGTATTTT. The rearrangement joins TRBV5-1 to TRBJ2-3; TRBD2 agrees at 10 bases. The CDR3 is 17 amino acids. Germline V gene data show CDR1 as SGHRS and CDR2 as YFSETQ. Trimming took 0 bases from V and 0 from J; bases not matched to a gene: 4.